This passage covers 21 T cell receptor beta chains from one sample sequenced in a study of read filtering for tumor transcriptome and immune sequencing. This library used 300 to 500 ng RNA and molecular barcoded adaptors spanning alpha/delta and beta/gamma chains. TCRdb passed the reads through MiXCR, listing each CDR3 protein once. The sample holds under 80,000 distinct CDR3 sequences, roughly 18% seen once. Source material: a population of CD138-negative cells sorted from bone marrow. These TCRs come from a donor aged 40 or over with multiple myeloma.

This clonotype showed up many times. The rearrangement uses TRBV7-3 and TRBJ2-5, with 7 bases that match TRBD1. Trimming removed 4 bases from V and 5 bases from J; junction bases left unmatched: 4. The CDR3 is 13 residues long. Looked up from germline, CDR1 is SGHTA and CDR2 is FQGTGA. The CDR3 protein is CASSWDSRETQYF. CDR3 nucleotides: TGTGCCAGCAGCTGGGACAGTCGGGAGACCCAGTACTTC.

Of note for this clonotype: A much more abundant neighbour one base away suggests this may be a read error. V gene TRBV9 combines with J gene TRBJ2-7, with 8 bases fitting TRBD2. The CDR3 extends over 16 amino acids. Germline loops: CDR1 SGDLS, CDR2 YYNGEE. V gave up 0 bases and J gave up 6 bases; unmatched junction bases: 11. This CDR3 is CASSVDWASGRGEQYF. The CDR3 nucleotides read TGTGCCAGCAGCGTAGACTGGGCTAGCGGGCGGGGCGAGCAGTACTTC. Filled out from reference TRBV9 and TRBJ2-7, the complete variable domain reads DSGVTQTPKHLITATGQRVTLRCSPRSGDLSVYWYQQSLDQGLQFLIQYYNGEERAKGNILERFSAQQFPDLHSELNLSSLELGDSALYFCASSVDWASGRGEQYFGPGTRLTVT.

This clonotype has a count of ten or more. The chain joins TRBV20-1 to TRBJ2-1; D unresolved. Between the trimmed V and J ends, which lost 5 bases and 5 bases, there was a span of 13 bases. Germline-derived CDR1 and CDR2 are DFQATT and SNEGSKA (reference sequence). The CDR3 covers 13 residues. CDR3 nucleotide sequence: TGCAGTGCTGTGGACCAGAAACACAATGAGCAGTTCTTC. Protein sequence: CSAVDQKHNEQFF.

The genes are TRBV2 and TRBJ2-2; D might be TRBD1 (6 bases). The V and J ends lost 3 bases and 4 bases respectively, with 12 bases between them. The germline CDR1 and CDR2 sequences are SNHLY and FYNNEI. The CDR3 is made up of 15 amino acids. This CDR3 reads CASSDQGMITGELFF. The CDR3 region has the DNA TGTGCCAGCAGTGATCAGGGGATGATCACCGGGGAGCTGTTTTTT.

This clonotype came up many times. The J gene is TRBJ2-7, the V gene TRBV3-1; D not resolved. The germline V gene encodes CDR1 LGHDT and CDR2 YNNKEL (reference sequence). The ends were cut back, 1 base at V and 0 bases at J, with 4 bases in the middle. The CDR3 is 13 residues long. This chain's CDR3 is CASSQAPSYEQYF. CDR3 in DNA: TGTGCCAGCAGCCAAGCCCCCTCCTACGAGCAGTACTTC.

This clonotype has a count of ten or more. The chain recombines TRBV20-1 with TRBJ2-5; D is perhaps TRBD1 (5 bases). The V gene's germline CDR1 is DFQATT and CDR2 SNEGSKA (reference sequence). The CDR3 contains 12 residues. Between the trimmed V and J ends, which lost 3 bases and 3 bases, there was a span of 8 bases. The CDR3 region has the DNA TGCAGTGCTAGGGGCAGGGAAGAGACCCAGTACTTC. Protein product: CSARGREETQYF.

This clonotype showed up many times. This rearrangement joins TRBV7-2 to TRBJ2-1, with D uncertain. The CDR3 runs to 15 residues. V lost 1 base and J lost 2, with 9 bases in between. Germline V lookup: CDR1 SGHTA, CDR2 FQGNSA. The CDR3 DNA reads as TGTGCCAGCAGCTTAGGACCTGGGACCTACAATGAGCAGTTCTTC. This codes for CASSLGPGTYNEQFF.

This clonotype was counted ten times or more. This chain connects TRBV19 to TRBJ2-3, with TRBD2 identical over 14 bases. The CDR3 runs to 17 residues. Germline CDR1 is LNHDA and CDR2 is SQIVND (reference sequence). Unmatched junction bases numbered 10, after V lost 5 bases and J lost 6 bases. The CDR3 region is CASSLRLAGGPRDTQYF. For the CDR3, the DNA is TGTGCCAGTAGTCTGCGACTAGCGGGAGGGCCCCGGGATACGCAGTATTTT.

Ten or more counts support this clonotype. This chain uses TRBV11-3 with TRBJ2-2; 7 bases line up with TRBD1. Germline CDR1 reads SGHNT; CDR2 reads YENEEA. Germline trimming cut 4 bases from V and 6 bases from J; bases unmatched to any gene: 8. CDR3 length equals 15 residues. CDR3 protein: CASSSQTGLAGELFF. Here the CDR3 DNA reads TGTGCCAGCAGCTCTCAGACAGGGTTGGCCGGGGAGCTGTTTTTT.

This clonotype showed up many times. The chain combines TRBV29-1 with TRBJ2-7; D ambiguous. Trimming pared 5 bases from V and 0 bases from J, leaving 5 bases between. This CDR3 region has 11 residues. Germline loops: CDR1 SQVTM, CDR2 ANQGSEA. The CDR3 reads CSVRTSYEQYF. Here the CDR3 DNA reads TGCAGCGTTCGGACCTCCTACGAGCAGTACTTC.

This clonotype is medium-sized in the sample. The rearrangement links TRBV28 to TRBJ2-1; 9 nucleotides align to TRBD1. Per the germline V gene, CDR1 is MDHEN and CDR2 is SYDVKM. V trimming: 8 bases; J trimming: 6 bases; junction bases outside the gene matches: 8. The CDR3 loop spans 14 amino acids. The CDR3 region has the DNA TGTGCCAGCGTAACAGGGGGCGCAGGCAATGAGCAGTTCTTC. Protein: CASVTGGAGNEQFF.

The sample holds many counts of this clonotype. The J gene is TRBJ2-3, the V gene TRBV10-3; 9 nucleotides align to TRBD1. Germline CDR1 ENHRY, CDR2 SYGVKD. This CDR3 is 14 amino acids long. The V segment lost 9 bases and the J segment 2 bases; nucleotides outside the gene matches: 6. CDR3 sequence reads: CAMRGQGHTDTQYF. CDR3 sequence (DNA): TGTGCCATGAGGGGACAGGGACACACAGATACGCAGTATTTT.

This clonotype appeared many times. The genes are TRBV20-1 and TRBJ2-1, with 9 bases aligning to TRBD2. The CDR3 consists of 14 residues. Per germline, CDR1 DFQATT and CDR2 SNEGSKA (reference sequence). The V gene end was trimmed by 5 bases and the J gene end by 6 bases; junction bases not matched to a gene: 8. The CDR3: CSADAGGRSNEQFF. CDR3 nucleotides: TGCAGTGCTGATGCGGGGGGGCGAAGCAATGAGCAGTTCTTC.

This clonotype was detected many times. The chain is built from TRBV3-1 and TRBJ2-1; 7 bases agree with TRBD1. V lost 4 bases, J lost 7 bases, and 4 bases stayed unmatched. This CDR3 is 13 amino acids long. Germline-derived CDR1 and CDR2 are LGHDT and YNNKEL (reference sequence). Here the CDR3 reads CASSPTGENEQFF. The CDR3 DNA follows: TGTGCCAGCAGCCCAACAGGGGAAAATGAGCAGTTCTTC.

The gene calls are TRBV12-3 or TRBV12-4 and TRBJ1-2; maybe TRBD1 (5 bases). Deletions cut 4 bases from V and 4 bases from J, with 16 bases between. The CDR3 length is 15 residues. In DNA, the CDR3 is TGTGCCAGCAGTTCATCCTTCCGAAGGGGCTATGGCTACACCTTC. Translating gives CASSSSFRRGYGYTF.

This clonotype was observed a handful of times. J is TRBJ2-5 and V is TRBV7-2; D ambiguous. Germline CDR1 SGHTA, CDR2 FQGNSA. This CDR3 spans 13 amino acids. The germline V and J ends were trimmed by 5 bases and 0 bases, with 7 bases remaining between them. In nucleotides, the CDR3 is TGTGCCAGCAGCCGTCGAAACCAAGAGACCCAGTACTTC. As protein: CASSRRNQETQYF.

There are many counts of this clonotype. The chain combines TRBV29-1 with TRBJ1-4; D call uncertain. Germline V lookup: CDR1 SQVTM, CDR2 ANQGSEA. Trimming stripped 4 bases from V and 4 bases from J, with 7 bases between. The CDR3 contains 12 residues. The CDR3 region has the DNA TGCAGCGTTGGGCAGCTTAATGAAAAACTGTTTTTT. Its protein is CSVGQLNEKLFF.

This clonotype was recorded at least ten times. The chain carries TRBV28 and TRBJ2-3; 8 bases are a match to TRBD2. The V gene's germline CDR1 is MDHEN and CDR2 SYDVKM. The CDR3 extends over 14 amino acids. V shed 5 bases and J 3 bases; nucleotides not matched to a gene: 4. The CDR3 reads CASSPGGQTDTQYF. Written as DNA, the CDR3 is TGTGCCAGCAGTCCGGGGGGGCAGACAGATACGCAGTATTTT.

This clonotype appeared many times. The CDR3 sequence: CSASRTLAEETQYF. The CDR3 coding sequence is TGCAGTGCTAGTCGTACCCTAGCGGAAGAGACCCAGTACTTC. The genes are TRBV20-1 and TRBJ2-5, with 7 positions matching TRBD2. Germline values: CDR1 DFQATT, CDR2 SNEGSKA (reference sequence). This CDR3 has 14 amino acids. V trimming: 3 bases; J trimming: 3 bases; junction bases outside the gene matches: 7.

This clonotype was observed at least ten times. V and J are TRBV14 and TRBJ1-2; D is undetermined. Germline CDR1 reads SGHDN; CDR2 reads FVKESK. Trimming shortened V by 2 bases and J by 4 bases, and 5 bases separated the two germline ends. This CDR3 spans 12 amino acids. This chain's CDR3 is CASSQSSYGYTF. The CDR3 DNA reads TGTGCCAGCAGCCAAAGCTCCTATGGCTACACCTTC.

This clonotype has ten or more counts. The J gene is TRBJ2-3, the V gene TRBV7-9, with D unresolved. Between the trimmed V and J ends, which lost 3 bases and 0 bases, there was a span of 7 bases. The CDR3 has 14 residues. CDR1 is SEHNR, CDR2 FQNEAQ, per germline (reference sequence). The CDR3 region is CASSFEASTDTQYF. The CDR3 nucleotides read TGTGCCAGCAGCTTCGAAGCGAGCACAGATACGCAGTATTTT.